Included here is one T cell receptor (beta chain) sequence, with context. This record belongs to a study of blood T cell repertoires in COVID-19. Looked up from germline, CDR1 is LNHNV and CDR2 is YYDKDF (reference sequence). This CDR3 is 16 amino acids long. V gave up 6 bases and J gave up 2 bases, with 19 bases separating them. In the original processing: Reference gene primer amplification in the assay estimated nucleated cell counts. TCRdb keeps only in-frame clones here, not all; method: immunoSEQ multiplex PCR. The DNA was the basis for D and trimming; V, J and clone size are from that table. Of fewer than 200,000 clones detected, around 90% appear once; the ten largest clones hold approximately 0.5%.

Sequenced input: peripheral blood. The chain is built from TRBV15 and TRBJ1-1; D is possibly TRBD1 (6 bases). This receptor was identified in a man between 50 and 59 years old with acute or convalescent COVID-19. The CDR3 here is CATRGRGSAANTEAFF. Here the CDR3 DNA reads TGTGCCACCAGAGGGAGGGGGTCGGCGGCAAACACTGAAGCTTTCTTT.